The 14 T cell receptor beta chains below were found in one sample sequenced in a study of cytomegalovirus exposure and HLA in healthy donors. 60 Vbeta and 13 Jbeta primers were used in PCR. The data were produced by immunoSEQ multiplex PCR, yet TCRdb's version contains in-frame clones alone and is incomplete. The table lists 200,000 or so clones, 75% to 85% of them singletons. The sequenced material came from PBMCs. Every receptor here comes from a woman between 50 and 59 years old in good health and CMV-seropositive.

The chain has TRBV11-2 and TRBJ2-1, with D possibly being TRBD2 (5 bases). V was clipped by 4 bases and J by 6 bases, with 16 bases between them. The CDR3 runs to 15 residues. Germline assignment: CDR1 SGHAT and CDR2 FQNNGV. The CDR3 sequence is CASSWIRGSGNEQFF. For the CDR3, the DNA is TGTGCCAGCAGCTGGATTAGAGGGTCGGGCAATGAGCAGTTCTTC.

The chain employs TRBV10-2 and TRBJ2-5, with 8 bases identical to TRBD1. V was pared by 8 bases and J by 1 base, with 15 bases of the junction left unmatched. Germline lookup yields CDR1 WSHSY and CDR2 SAAADI. This CDR3 has 17 residues. CDR3 amino acids: CASVPGTGSGSQETQYF. DNA of the CDR3: TGCGCCAGCGTCCCCGGGACAGGATCAGGGAGCCAAGAGACCCAGTACTTC.

This clone was found a few times. The chain joins TRBV2 to TRBJ2-1; 8 bases match TRBD1. The trim removed 7 bases at V and 4 bases at J, leaving 6 bases unmatched. Germline V CDR1 and CDR2: SNHLY, FYNNEI. The CDR3 spans 14 residues. In nucleotides, the CDR3 is TGTGCCAGCAATTCAGGGGGCAGGTACAATGAGCAGTTCTTC. Translation gives CASNSGGRYNEQFF. The full variable domain, in which reference TRBV2 and TRBJ2-1 provide the parts outside the CDR3, is EPEVTQTPSHQVTQMGQEVILRCVPISNHLYFYWYRQILGQKVEFLVSFYNNEISEKSEIFDDQFSVERPDGSNFTLKIRSTKLEDSAMYFCASNSGGRYNEQFFGPGTRLTVL.

V usage is TRBV5-1 and J usage is TRBJ2-7, with TRBD2 identical over 16 bases. In germline, CDR1 is SGHRS, CDR2 YFSETQ. The CDR3 is 16 residues long. V trimming: 3 bases; J trimming: 2 bases; junction bases outside the gene matches: 2. The CDR3 DNA sequence: TGCGCCAGCAGCTCAGGGACTAGCGGGAGGGCCTACGAGCAGTACTTC. Its translation is CASSSGTSGRAYEQYF.

The chain recombines TRBV28 with TRBJ2-1; TRBD2 matches at 7 bases. Per the germline V gene, CDR1 is MDHEN and CDR2 is SYDVKM. With 3 bases clipped from V and 7 bases from J, the junction kept 6 bases outside the gene matches. There are 14 residues in the CDR3. The CDR3 DNA sequence: TGTGCCAGCAGTTTGGGAGGGCAGAAAAATGAGCAGTTCTTC. Residues: CASSLGGQKNEQFF.

The CDR3 loop is CASSGDRGNYEQYF. For the CDR3, the DNA is TGTGCCAGCAGTGGCGACAGGGGGAACTACGAGCAGTACTTC. The chain combines TRBV25-1 with TRBJ2-5; 9 nucleotides line up with TRBD1. The closer fit of TRBJ2-7 to the DNA end suggests the J call may be wrong. In germline, CDR1 is MGHDK, CDR2 SYGVNS. There are 14 residues in the CDR3.

The chain links TRBV11-2 to TRBJ2-1; TRBD1 matches at 8 bases. The CDR3 is 14 amino acids. The V segment lost 6 bases and the J segment 4 bases; nucleotides outside the gene matches: 5. CDR1 is SGHAT and CDR2 is FQNNGV in the germline V gene. CDR3 sequence: CASRRTGSYNEQFF. The CDR3, as DNA: TGTGCCAGCAGACGGACAGGGTCGTACAATGAGCAGTTCTTC.

The V and J genes are TRBV9 and TRBJ2-5, with 10 bases aligning to TRBD2. Per the germline V gene, CDR1 is SGDLS and CDR2 is YYNGEE. The CDR3 length is 16 residues. The V gene end was trimmed by 0 bases and the J gene end by 3 bases; junction bases not matched to a gene: 5. CDR3 nucleotide sequence: TGTGCCAGCAGCGTAGGGAGGCTAGCGGGGGAAGAGACCCAGTACTTC. Its protein product is CASSVGRLAGEETQYF. Full variable domain (outside the CDR3, taken from reference TRBV9 and TRBJ2-5): DSGVTQTPKHLITATGQRVTLRCSPRSGDLSVYWYQQSLDQGLQFLIQYYNGEERAKGNILERFSAQQFPDLHSELNLSSLELGDSALYFCASSVGRLAGEETQYFGPGTRLLVL.

V and J are TRBV18 and TRBJ1-6; 9 bases align to TRBD1. This CDR3 comprises 16 residues. Germline values: CDR1 KGHSH, CDR2 LQKENI. The V gene end was trimmed by 4 bases and the J gene end by 8 bases; junction bases not matched to a gene: 9. The CDR3 DNA follows: TGTGCCAGCTCACGCGAGCGGGACAGGGCTGATTCACCCCTCCACTTT. Its translation: CASSRERDRADSPLHF.

The chain links TRBV7-8 to TRBJ2-7; tentatively, D is TRBD1 (6 bases). With 1 base removed from V and 1 base from J, the gap between germline ends came to 14 bases. This CDR3 is built from 16 residues. Germline assignment: CDR1 SGHVS and CDR2 FQNEAQ. The CDR3 loop reads CASSLGPRGISYEQYF. CDR3 coding DNA: TGTGCCAGCAGCTTAGGCCCCAGGGGCATTTCCTACGAGCAGTACTTC.

V and J are TRBV30 and TRBJ1-3, with D unclear. This CDR3 has 13 residues. Trimming shortened V by 2 bases and J by 4 bases, and 9 bases separated the two germline ends. Germline CDR1 reads GTSNPN; CDR2 reads SVGIG (reference sequence). For the CDR3, the DNA is TGTGCCTGGAGTCAGTTTCCAGGAAACACCATATATTTT. Its translation is CAWSQFPGNTIYF. Based on the CDR3 plus reference TRBV30 and TRBJ1-3, the full variable domain is SQTIHQWPATLVQPVGSPLSLECTVEGTSNPNLYWYRQAAGRGLQLLFYSVGIGQISSEVPQNLSASRPQDRQFILSSKKLLLSDSGFYLCAWSQFPGNTIYFGEGSWLTVV.

The V gene is TRBV11-2, the J gene TRBJ1-2; 8 bases match TRBD1. This CDR3 region has 17 residues. Germline V gene lookup returns CDR1 SGHAT and CDR2 FQNNGV. With 1 base clipped from V and 4 bases from J, the junction kept 11 bases outside the gene matches. CDR3 DNA: TGTGCCAGCAGCTTAGCCCTCTCGGGACAGGTGCCCTATGGCTACACCTTC. Its translation: CASSLALSGQVPYGYTF.

The rearrangement links TRBV6-1 to TRBJ1-1, with 10 bases fitting TRBD1. This CDR3 has 12 residues. From germline, CDR1 is MNHNS and CDR2 SASEGT. J was trimmed by 5 bases and V by 10 bases; bases with no gene match: 4. CDR3 in DNA: TGTGCCACCGACAGGGGGCGGACTGAAGCTTTCTTT. Translation: CATDRGRTEAFF.

The gene calls are TRBV6-6 and TRBJ1-2; no definite D call. The CDR3 is 11 amino acids. From germline, CDR1 is MNHNY and CDR2 SVGAGI (reference sequence). Trimming removed 6 bases at V and 6 bases at J, with 8 bases between. The CDR3 coding sequence is TGTGCCAGCAGCCCCTCGGATGGCTACACCTTC. As protein: CASSPSDGYTF.